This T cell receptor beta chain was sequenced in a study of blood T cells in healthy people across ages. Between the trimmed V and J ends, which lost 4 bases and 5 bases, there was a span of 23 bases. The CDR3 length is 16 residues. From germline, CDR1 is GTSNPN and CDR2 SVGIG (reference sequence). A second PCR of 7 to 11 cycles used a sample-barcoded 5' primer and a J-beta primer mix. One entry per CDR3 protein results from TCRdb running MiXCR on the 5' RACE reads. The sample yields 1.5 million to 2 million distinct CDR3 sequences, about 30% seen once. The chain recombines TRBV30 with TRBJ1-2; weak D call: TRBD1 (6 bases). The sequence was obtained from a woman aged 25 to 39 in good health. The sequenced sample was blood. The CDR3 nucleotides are TGTGCCTGGAACCCTGCCTGGACAGAAGCGGCTTATGGCTACACCTTC. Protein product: CAWNPAWTEAAYGYTF.